Presented here are 20 T cell receptor beta chains from one specimen sequenced in a study of T cell repertoires in cytomegalovirus infection. Which antigens these TCRs recognize remains unknown. TCRdb re-called the reads through MiXCR, storing one row per CDR3 protein. Of under 200,000 distinct CDR3 sequences in the sample, roughly 21% are singletons; the top ten hold roughly 25%. The sample here was CD8+ T cells from cultured PBMCs, taken from culture after CMV antigen stimulation. The receptors derive from a human donor in good health (CMV status not recorded). Some clones in this sample may be carry-over from other donors' samples.

This chain links TRBV13 with TRBJ2-7; TRBD2 is a possible D gene (6 bases). CDR3 size: 13 residues. Germline CDR1 PRHDT, CDR2 FYEKMQ (reference sequence). The V and J ends lost 2 bases and 3 bases respectively, with 8 bases between them. The CDR3 DNA is TGTGCCAGCAGCTTACTCGGGGGCTACGAGCAGTACTTC. As protein: CASSLLGGYEQYF.

There are a few counts of this clonotype. The chain carries TRBV19 and TRBJ1-5; the D is unclear. CDR1 and CDR2 (germline): LNHDA, SQIVND (reference sequence). The CDR3 is 14 amino acids. The germline V and J ends were trimmed by 6 bases and 5 bases, with 14 bases remaining between them. CDR3 residues: CASSREYGYQPQHF. CDR3 nucleotides: TGTGCCAGTAGCCGAGAATATGGCTATCAGCCCCAGCATTTT. Using reference TRBV19 and TRBJ1-5 for the parts outside the CDR3, the full variable domain is DGGITQSPKYLFRKEGQNVTLSCEQNLNHDAMYWYRQDPGQGLRLIYYSQIVNDFQKGDIAEGYSVSREKKESFPLTVTSAQKNPTAFYLCASSREYGYQPQHFGDGTRLSIL.

This clonotype appeared a few times. The chain employs TRBV28 and TRBJ2-6; D unclear. This CDR3 region has 14 residues. Germline V lookup: CDR1 MDHEN, CDR2 SYDVKM. The ends were cut back, 5 bases at V and 8 bases at J, with 13 bases in the middle. The CDR3 protein is CASSPGRLPNVLTF. In DNA form, the CDR3 reads TGTGCCAGCAGTCCTGGACGCCTACCCAACGTCCTGACTTTC.

This clonotype has only a few counts. J is TRBJ1-1 and V is TRBV6-2 or TRBV6-3; no firm D call. CDR3 length: 11 amino acids. V dropped 0 bases and J dropped 6 bases, with 2 bases sitting between them. CDR1 is MNHEY and CDR2 is SVGEGT in the germline V gene. CDR3 sequence reads: CASSYSAEAFF. The CDR3 region has the DNA TGTGCCAGCAGTTACTCGGCTGAAGCTTTCTTT.

This clonotype has a handful of counts. V is TRBV7-8 and J is TRBJ2-2; the match to TRBD2 covers 9 bases. The V segment lost 5 bases and the J segment 6 bases; nucleotides outside the gene matches: 7. The germline gives CDR1 SGHVS, CDR2 FQNEAQ. The CDR3 spans 15 residues. Here the CDR3 reads CASSVSGGGSGELFF. The CDR3 DNA is TGTGCCAGCAGCGTTAGCGGGGGCGGCTCCGGGGAGCTGTTTTTT.

The CDR3 here is CATQGRQGGGQPQHF. The CDR3 bases are TGTGCCACCCAAGGGCGACAAGGGGGCGGGCAGCCCCAGCATTTT. V gene TRBV15 combines with J gene TRBJ1-5; 7 bases map to TRBD1. This CDR3 is built from 15 residues. Per the germline V gene, CDR1 is LNHNV and CDR2 is YYDKDF (reference sequence). After removal of 8 bases from V and 7 bases from J, the junction contained 14 bases not matched to a gene.

The V call is TRBV7-9, the J call TRBJ2-1; tentatively, D is TRBD2 (5 bases). The CDR3 runs 15 residues. The ends were cut back, 6 bases at V and 0 bases at J, with 12 bases in the middle. Germline V lookup: CDR1 SEHNR, CDR2 FQNEAQ (reference sequence). CDR3 region: CASSEDEGSYNEQFF. CDR3 nucleotide sequence: TGTGCCAGCAGTGAGGACGAGGGCTCCTACAATGAGCAGTTCTTC.

This clonotype was detected only a few times. The chain is built from TRBV6-2 or TRBV6-3 and TRBJ2-3; 8 bases fit TRBD2. CDR1 MNHEY and CDR2 SVGEGT come from the germline V gene. V was pared by 5 bases and J by 3 bases, with 4 bases of the junction left unmatched. The CDR3 loop spans 14 amino acids. CDR3 amino acids: CASSPGGETDTQYF. In nucleotides, the CDR3 is TGTGCCAGCAGTCCGGGGGGGGAGACAGATACGCAGTATTTT.

This clonotype was seen only a few times. The CDR3, as DNA: TGTGCCAGCAGTTTAAGCATGAGGGGAACTGTCCATGGCTACACCTTC. Translating it yields CASSLSMRGTVHGYTF. V gene TRBV12-3 or TRBV12-4 combines with J gene TRBJ1-2; D may be TRBD1 (5 bases). V was clipped by 2 bases and J by 6 bases, with 19 bases between them. The CDR3 runs to 16 residues.

The rearrangement uses TRBV12-3 or TRBV12-4 and TRBJ1-2; no clear D. CDR3 length: 15 amino acids. Trimming removed 5 bases from V and 3 bases from J, with 16 bases in between. As DNA, the CDR3 is TGTGCCAGCAGTCTTGGGCCGGGCGGACACTATGGCTACACCTTC. Protein product: CASSLGPGGHYGYTF.

Ten or more counts support this clonotype. The chain uses TRBV25-1 and TRBJ1-5; tentative D call: TRBD1 (6 bases). This CDR3 spans 13 amino acids. CDR1 and CDR2 from the germline V gene are MGHDK and SYGVNS. V dropped 5 bases and J dropped 5 bases, with 10 bases sitting between them. The CDR3 loop is CASSPQGYQPQHF. In DNA, the CDR3 is TGTGCCAGCAGTCCACAGGGTTATCAGCCCCAGCATTTT.

The chain links TRBV7-2 to TRBJ1-1; possible D gene TRBD1, 5 bases. This CDR3 is 15 amino acids long. Germline lookup yields CDR1 SGHTA and CDR2 FQGNSA. V lost 4 bases, J lost 5 bases, and 17 bases lay in between. The CDR3 is CASSSLPGRWTEAFF. CDR3 in DNA: TGTGCCAGCAGCTCTCTCCCGGGACGTTGGACTGAAGCTTTCTTT.

The table lists this clonotype with a few counts. The chain uses TRBV12-3 or TRBV12-4 and TRBJ1-4; possibly TRBD1 for D (5 bases). The CDR3 has 15 amino acids. V dropped 4 bases and J dropped 7 bases, with 16 bases sitting between them. CDR3 nucleotides: TGTGCCAGCAGTTACCTAGGGGAGAGGGGTGAAAAACTGTTTTTT. Translation: CASSYLGERGEKLFF.

This clonotype was seen only a few times. The genes are TRBV19 and TRBJ2-5; possibly TRBD2 for D (5 bases). The CDR3 length is 15 residues. Germline V CDR1 and CDR2: LNHDA, SQIVND (reference sequence). With 3 bases removed from V and 1 base from J, the gap between germline ends came to 12 bases. CDR3 region: CASSMWGASQETQYF. CDR3 DNA sequence: TGTGCCAGTAGTATGTGGGGAGCTTCCCAAGAGACCCAGTACTTC.

The chain has TRBV6-5 and TRBJ1-1; D call uncertain. The CDR3 contains 15 residues. V lost 2 bases and J 1 base, leaving 11 bases between the germline ends. Germline CDR1 is MNHEY and CDR2 is SVGAGI. The CDR3 reads CASSYEGYGNTEAFF. The CDR3 DNA is TGTGCCAGCAGTTACGAAGGGTATGGGAACACTGAAGCTTTCTTT.

Only a few counts were recorded for this clonotype. J is TRBJ1-5 and V is TRBV5-1; D is uncertain. The CDR3 length is 16 residues. The ends were cut back, 5 bases at V and 0 bases at J, with 15 bases in the middle. Germline CDR1 is SGHRS and CDR2 is YFSETQ. CDR3: CASSPEGQHSNQPQHF. As DNA, the CDR3 is TGCGCCAGCAGTCCCGAAGGGCAGCATAGCAATCAGCCCCAGCATTTT.

The sample holds a few counts of this clonotype. The J gene is TRBJ1-1, the V gene TRBV7-2; 8 nucleotides line up with TRBD1. V was pared by 0 bases and J by 3 bases, with 3 bases of the junction left unmatched. The CDR3 has 15 amino acids. CDR1 SGHTA and CDR2 FQGNSA come from the germline V gene. The DNA of the CDR3 is TGTGCCAGCAGCTTAGCCAGGGGGCGGGACACTGAAGCTTTCTTT. Translation gives CASSLARGRDTEAFF.

The chain employs TRBV12-3 or TRBV12-4 and TRBJ2-3; D unclear. Trimming removed 1 base at V and 4 bases at J, with 15 bases between. CDR3 length: 16 amino acids. The CDR3 DNA follows: TGTGCCAGCAGTTTAGACGAGAGAGGTCCGGCAGATACGCAGTATTTT. Translating it yields CASSLDERGPADTQYF.

The chain couples TRBV7-9 to TRBJ2-7, with D hard to call. V was pared by 5 bases and J by 2 bases, with 4 bases between. There are 11 residues in the CDR3. CDR1 SEHNR and CDR2 FQNEAQ come from the germline V gene (reference sequence). The CDR3 coding sequence is TGTGCCAGCAGCAATACCTACGAGCAGTACTTC. Residues: CASSNTYEQYF. Drawing the rest from reference TRBV7-9 and TRBJ2-7, the complete variable domain is DTGVSQNPRHKITKRGQNVTFRCDPISEHNRLYWYRQTLGQGPEFLTYFQNEAQLEKSRLLSDRFSAERPKGSFSTLEIQRTEQGDSAMYLCASSNTYEQYFGPGTRLTVT.

The V and J genes are TRBV7-8 and TRBJ2-5; D might be TRBD1 (5 bases). The CDR3 has 16 amino acids. V was shortened by 1 base and J by 1 base, with 13 bases between the two germline ends. CDR1 and CDR2 from the germline V gene are SGHVS and FQNEAQ. CDR3 region: CASSLVGQGLQETQYF. In DNA form, the CDR3 reads TGTGCCAGCAGCTTAGTAGGGCAGGGCCTCCAAGAGACCCAGTACTTC.